This record looks at one T cell receptor beta chain sequence and its context. The entry originates in a study of blood T cell repertoires in COVID-19. On the study more broadly: Samples came from the United States, Italy and Spain, spanning acute and convalescent COVID-19.

Trimming shortened V by 8 bases and J by 4 bases, and 11 bases separated the two germline ends. This CDR3 is built from 13 residues. CDR1 is SNHLY, CDR2 FYNNEI, per germline. The data were produced by immunoSEQ multiplex PCR, yet TCRdb's version contains in-frame clones alone and is incomplete. The table has roughly 130,000 clones, 84% seen once; the top ten hold approximately 12%. V gene TRBV2 combines with J gene TRBJ1-4; D not resolved. This clonotype originated in a woman aged 30 to 39 who had recovered from COVID-19. The sample comprised peripheral blood. CDR3 residues: CASGGSFNEKLFF. CDR3 sequence (DNA): TGTGCCAGCGGAGGGAGCTTTAATGAAAAACTGTTTTTT.